This T cell receptor (beta chain) was sequenced in a study of blood T cell repertoires in COVID-19. On the study more broadly: PBMCs, B-cell-depleted T cells, or T cells were the source of the cDNA or gDNA that made up the material.

Germline CDR1 and CDR2: SGHDN and FVKESK. This CDR3 has 16 residues. The trim removed 4 bases at V and 0 bases at J, leaving 8 bases unmatched. Individuals aged 18 to 89 years were recruited from 24 US areas. Each participant's cohort was designated according to participant-reported clinical history. In the authors' workflow: Amplification of reference gene primers provided the estimated nucleated cell counts. Clones were sequenced by immunoSEQ multiplex PCR, and TCRdb holds only the in-frame ones, with some missing. That table supplies the V and J calls and clone size; D and trimming were determined from the DNA. This table holds about 200,000 clones, 75% to 90% found once.

The chain employs TRBV14 and TRBJ1-2; 7 bases are a match to TRBD1. Specimen: PBMCs or T cells enriched from blood (not recorded which). The TCR originated in a woman aged 40 to 50 with acute COVID-19. As DNA, the CDR3 is TGTGCCAGCAGCCTAAGGGACAGTCTCCCTAACTATGGCTACACCTTC. Translating gives CASSLRDSLPNYGYTF. The variable domain in full, completed from reference TRBV14 and TRBJ1-2, reads EAGVTQFPSHSVIEKGQTVTLRCDPISGHDNLYWYRRVMGKEIKFLLHFVKESKQDESGMPNNRFLAERTGGTYSTLKVQPAELEDSGVYFCASSLRDSLPNYGYTFGSGTRLTVV.